A selection of T cell receptor beta chains follows, all from one sample in a study of T cells after yellow fever vaccination. MiXCR, applied by TCRdb to the 5' RACE reads, yields one record per CDR3 protein. The repertoire consists of 250,000 to 400,000 distinct CDR3 sequences, with roughly 3.9% occurring once and the leading ten covering 20% to 25%. The sequences come from PBMCs, collected 5 days after the yellow fever booster vaccination. These receptors came from a man between 18 and 35 years old who received the YFV17D yellow fever vaccine. The CDR3 runs from the conserved cysteine through the conserved F or W. The D gene is left open where the match is weak. The size field is filled for only some rows; it gives once, few, many or a size class.

CDR3 DNA | CDR3 protein | V gene | D gene | clone size | J gene
TGTGCCAGCAGCTTACAGGGGGCGCATGAAAAACTGTTTTTT | CASSLQGAHEKLFF | TRBV5-5 | TRBD1 | few | TRBJ1-4
TGTGCCACCAGCAGATCGCTCGGACAGGAGTCATCTGGAAACACCATATATTTT | CATSRSLGQESSGNTIYF | TRBV15 | TRBD1 | few | TRBJ1-3
TGTGCCACCGCAGGGAACACAGATACGCAGTATTTT | CATAGNTDTQYF | TRBV24-1 | NA | many | TRBJ2-3
TGTGCCAGCAGCTTAGAGGGGTCCCTCCGCCTTGAGACCCAGTACTTC | CASSLEGSLRLETQYF | TRBV7-2 | NA | many | TRBJ2-5
TGTGCCAGCAACGGCCGTGGAGGTCATAATTCACCCCTCCACTTT | CASNGRGGHNSPLHF | TRBV7-2 | NA | few | TRBJ1-6
TGTGCCAGTGTCGAGGGGGGAGGCCTTCAAGAGACCCAGTACTTC | CASVEGGGLQETQYF | TRBV28 | NA | few | TRBJ2-5
TGTGCCAGCAGGAATTGGGTGCGCCAAGAGACCCAGTACTTC | CASRNWVRQETQYF | TRBV11-2 | NA | few | TRBJ2-5
TGCAGCGCCCCGAGATACGGTCTCCGGGGTTACACTGAAGCTTTCTTT | CSAPRYGLRGYTEAFF | TRBV29-1 | NA | NA | TRBJ1-1
TGTGCCAGCAGAACAGGGACAGGGGCGACTTTTAGCACAGATACGCAGTATTTT | CASRTGTGATFSTDTQYF | TRBV7-2 | TRBD1 | few | TRBJ2-3
TGTGCCAGCAGCCCAGACCAGATAGATACGCAGTATTTT | CASSPDQIDTQYF | TRBV7-2 | NA | many | TRBJ2-3
TGTGCCAGCAGTAAAATCACGGACGGAGGAGGGGAGACCCAGTACTTC | CASSKITDGGGETQYF | TRBV12-3/TRBV12-4 | NA | NA | TRBJ2-5
TGTGCCAGCAGCCAAGCCACAGGGGATAATGAGCAGTTCTTC | CASSQATGDNEQFF | TRBV14 | TRBD1 | few | TRBJ2-1
TGCGCCAGCAGTCGACAGGGACCGCGGGCGCAGTATTTT | CASSRQGPRAQYF | TRBV4-1 | TRBD1 | NA | TRBJ2-3
TGTGCCATCACCCCAGGGACGGGGGGCTCCTACGAGCAGTACTTC | CAITPGTGGSYEQYF | TRBV10-3 | TRBD2 | few | TRBJ2-7
TGCAGTGCTGTCTCAGGGGGGGCAGATACGCAGTATTTT | CSAVSGGADTQYF | TRBV20-1 | NA | many | TRBJ2-3
TGCAGTGCTAGACCGGGACAGCAGAACACCGGGGAGCTGTTTTTT | CSARPGQQNTGELFF | TRBV20-1 | TRBD1 | NA | TRBJ2-2
TGCGCCAGCAGCTTAAGGACAGGCGGGATCTTAGGTGGAAACACCATATATTTT | CASSLRTGGILGGNTIYF | TRBV5-1 | TRBD1 | few | TRBJ1-3
TGCAGTGCTAGAAAATGGGACGGCGCGAACACTGAAGCTTTCTTT | CSARKWDGANTEAFF | TRBV20-1 | NA | many | TRBJ1-1
TGTGCCAGCAGTTTTTTACCGGGGAGCTCCTACAATGAGCAGTTCTTC | CASSFLPGSSYNEQFF | TRBV28 | NA | NA | TRBJ2-1
TGTGCCAGCAGCCACCCCTCTGGGGGGCCTAATTCACCCCTCCACTTT | CASSHPSGGPNSPLHF | TRBV4-2 | NA | NA | TRBJ1-6
TGTGCCAGCAGCTTAGGGTCAGCTAACTATGGCTACACCTTC | CASSLGSANYGYTF | TRBV7-8 | NA | many | TRBJ1-2
TGTGCCACCAGTGATTTGCAGGCAGGGCCCCATGAGCAGTTCTTC | CATSDLQAGPHEQFF | TRBV24-1 | NA | NA | TRBJ2-1
TGTGCCAGCAGTTTCGGGATGGACGGAATGAACACTGAAGCTTTCTTT | CASSFGMDGMNTEAFF | TRBV12-3/TRBV12-4 | NA | NA | TRBJ1-1
TGTGCCAGCAGACGGACAGGGTACGAGAGTCCCCTCCACTTT | CASRRTGYESPLHF | TRBV7-8 | TRBD1 | NA | TRBJ1-6
TGTGCCGCGTGCGAGGACAGGGCCACCGGGGAGCTGTTTTTT | CAACEDRATGELFF | TRBV6-5 | TRBD1 | few | TRBJ2-2
TGCAGTGCTCGCGACAGCCCCAATGAGCAGTTCTTC | CSARDSPNEQFF | TRBV20-1 | NA | many | TRBJ2-1